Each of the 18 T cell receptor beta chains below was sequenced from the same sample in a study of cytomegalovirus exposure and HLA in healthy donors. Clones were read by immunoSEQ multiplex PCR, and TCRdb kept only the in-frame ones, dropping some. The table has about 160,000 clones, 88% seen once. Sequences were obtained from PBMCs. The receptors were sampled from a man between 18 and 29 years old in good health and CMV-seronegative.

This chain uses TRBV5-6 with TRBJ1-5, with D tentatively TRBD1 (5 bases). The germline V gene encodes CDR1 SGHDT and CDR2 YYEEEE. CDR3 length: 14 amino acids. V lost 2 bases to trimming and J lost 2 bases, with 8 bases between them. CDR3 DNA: TGTGCCAGCAGCTTAACAGGCCGCAATCAGCCCCAGCATTTT. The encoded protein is CASSLTGRNQPQHF.

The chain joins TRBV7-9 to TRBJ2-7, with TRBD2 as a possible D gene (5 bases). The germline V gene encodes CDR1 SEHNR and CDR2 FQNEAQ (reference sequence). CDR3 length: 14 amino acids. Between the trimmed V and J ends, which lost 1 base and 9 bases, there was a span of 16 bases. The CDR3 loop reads CASSLESSQLSQYV. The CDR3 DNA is TGTGCCAGCAGCTTAGAATCTAGCCAGTTGTCGCAGTACGTC.

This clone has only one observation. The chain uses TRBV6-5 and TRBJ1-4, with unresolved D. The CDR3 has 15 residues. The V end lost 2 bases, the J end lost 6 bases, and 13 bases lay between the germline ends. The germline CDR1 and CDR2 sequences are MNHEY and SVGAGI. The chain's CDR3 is CASSYNSPEDEKLFF. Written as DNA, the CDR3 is TGTGCCAGCAGTTACAACTCGCCAGAGGATGAAAAACTGTTTTTT.

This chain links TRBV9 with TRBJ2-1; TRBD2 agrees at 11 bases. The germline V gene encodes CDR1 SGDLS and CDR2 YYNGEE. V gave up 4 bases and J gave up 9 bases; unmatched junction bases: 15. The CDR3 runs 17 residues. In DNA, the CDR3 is TGTGCCAGCAGCCTACCGTTAGCGGGAGGGACGCGAAGTGAGCAGTTCTTC. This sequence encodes CASSLPLAGGTRSEQFF.

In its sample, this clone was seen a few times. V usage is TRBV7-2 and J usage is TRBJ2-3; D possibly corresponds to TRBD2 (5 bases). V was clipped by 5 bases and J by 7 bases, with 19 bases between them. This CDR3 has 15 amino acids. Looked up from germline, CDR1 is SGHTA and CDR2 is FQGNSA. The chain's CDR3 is CASSVSVGNGNTQYF. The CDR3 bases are TGTGCCAGCAGCGTCTCTGTGGGTAACGGGAATACGCAGTATTTT. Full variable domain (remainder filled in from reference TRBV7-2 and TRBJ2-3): GAGVSQSPSNKVTEKGKDVELRCDPISGHTALYWYRQSLGQGLEFLIYFQGNSAPDKSGLPSDRFSAERTGGSVSTLTIQRTQQEDSAVYLCASSVSVGNGNTQYFGPGTRLTVL.

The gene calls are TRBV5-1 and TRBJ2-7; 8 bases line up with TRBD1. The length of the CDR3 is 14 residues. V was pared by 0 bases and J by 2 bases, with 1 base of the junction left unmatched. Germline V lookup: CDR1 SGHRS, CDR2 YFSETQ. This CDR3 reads CASSLGTGPYEQYF. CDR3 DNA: TGCGCCAGCAGCTTGGGGACAGGGCCCTACGAGCAGTACTTC.

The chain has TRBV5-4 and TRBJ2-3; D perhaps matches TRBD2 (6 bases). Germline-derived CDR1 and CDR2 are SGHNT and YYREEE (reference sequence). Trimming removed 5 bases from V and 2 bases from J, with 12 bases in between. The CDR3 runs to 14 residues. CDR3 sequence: CASSSGGATDTQYF. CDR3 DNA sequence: TGTGCCAGCAGTTCTGGAGGGGCCACAGATACGCAGTATTTT. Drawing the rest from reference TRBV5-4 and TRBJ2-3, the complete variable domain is ETGVTQSPTHLIKTRGQQVTLRCSSQSGHNTVSWYQQALGQGPQFIFQYYREEENGRGNFPPRFSGLQFPNYSSELNVNALELDDSALYLCASSSGGATDTQYFGPGTRLTVL.

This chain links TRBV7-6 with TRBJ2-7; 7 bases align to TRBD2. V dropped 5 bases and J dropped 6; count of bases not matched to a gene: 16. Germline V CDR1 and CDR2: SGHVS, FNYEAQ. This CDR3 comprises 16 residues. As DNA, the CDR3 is TGTGCCAGCAGCCGTGGGGGAGGGACCAACTCCGGCGAGCAGTACTTC. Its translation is CASSRGGGTNSGEQYF.

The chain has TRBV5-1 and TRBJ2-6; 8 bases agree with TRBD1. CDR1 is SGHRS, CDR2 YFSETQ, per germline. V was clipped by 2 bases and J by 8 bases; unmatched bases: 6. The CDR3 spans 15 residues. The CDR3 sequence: CASSLSQGATNVLTF. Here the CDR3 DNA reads TGCGCCAGCAGCTTATCCCAGGGGGCGACCAACGTCCTGACTTTC.

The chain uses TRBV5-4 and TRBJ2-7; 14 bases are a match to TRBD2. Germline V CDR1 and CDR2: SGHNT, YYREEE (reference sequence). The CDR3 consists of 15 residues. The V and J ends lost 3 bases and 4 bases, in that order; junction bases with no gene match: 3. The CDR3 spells CASSSGLAGGYEQYF. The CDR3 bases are TGTGCCAGCAGCTCTGGACTAGCGGGAGGATACGAGCAGTACTTC. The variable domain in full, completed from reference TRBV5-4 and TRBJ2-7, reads ETGVTQSPTHLIKTRGQQVTLRCSSQSGHNTVSWYQQALGQGPQFIFQYYREEENGRGNFPPRFSGLQFPNYSSELNVNALELDDSALYLCASSSGLAGGYEQYFGPGTRLTVT.

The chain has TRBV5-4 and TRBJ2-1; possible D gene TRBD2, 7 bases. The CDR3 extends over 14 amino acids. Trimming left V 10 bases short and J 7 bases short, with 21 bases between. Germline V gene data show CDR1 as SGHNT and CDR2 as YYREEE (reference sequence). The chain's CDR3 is CAQTLKGGRNEQFF. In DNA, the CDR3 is TGTGCCCAAACCCTAAAGGGGGGGCGAAATGAGCAGTTCTTC.

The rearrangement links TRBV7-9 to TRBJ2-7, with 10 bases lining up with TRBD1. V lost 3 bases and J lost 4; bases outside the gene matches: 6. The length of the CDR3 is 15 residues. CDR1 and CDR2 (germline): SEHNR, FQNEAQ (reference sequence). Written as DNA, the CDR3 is TGTGCCAGCAGCTTTCCGACAGGGGGCCGATACGAGCAGTACTTC. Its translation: CASSFPTGGRYEQYF.

The CDR3 spells CASSGGNYEQYV. CDR3 in DNA: TGTGCCAGCAGCGGGGGTAACTACGAGCAGTACGTC. The chain is built from TRBV2 and TRBJ2-7; a possible D gene is TRBD2 (6 bases). The CDR3 has 12 amino acids. Germline V gene data show CDR1 as SNHLY and CDR2 as FYNNEI. V was clipped by 6 bases and J by 3 bases, with 9 bases between them.

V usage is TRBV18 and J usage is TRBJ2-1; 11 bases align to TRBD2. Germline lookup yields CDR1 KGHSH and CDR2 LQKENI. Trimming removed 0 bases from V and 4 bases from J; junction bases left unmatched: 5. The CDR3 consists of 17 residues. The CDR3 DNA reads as TGTGCCAGCTCACCACCCGGAGGGACTAGCGGATACAATGAGCAGTTCTTC. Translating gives CASSPPGGTSGYNEQFF.

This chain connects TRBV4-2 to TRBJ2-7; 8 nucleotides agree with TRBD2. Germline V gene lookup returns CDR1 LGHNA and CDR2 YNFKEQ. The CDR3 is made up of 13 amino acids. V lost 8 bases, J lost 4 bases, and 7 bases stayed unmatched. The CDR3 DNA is TGTGCCAGCCAACTAGCGGAAGAATACGAGCAGTACTTC. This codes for CASQLAEEYEQYF.

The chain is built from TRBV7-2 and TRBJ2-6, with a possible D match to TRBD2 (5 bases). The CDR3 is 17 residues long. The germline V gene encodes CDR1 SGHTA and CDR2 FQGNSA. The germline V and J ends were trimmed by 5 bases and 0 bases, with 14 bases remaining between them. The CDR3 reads CASSPWSGSSGANVLTF. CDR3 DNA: TGTGCCAGCAGCCCGTGGTCGGGGAGCTCTGGGGCCAACGTCCTGACTTTC.

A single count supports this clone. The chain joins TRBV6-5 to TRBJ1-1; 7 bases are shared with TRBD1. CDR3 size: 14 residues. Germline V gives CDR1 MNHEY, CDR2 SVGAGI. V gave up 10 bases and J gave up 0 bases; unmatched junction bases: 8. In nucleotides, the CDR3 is TGTGCCACCCACAGGGGCCCCCTGAACACTGAAGCTTTCTTT. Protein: CATHRGPLNTEAFF.

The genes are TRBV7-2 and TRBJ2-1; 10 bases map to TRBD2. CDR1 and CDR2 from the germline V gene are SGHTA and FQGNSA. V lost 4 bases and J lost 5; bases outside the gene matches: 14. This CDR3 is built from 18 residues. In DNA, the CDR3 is TGTGCCAGCAGCTCCGATGCCCGTCTAGCGGGAGCTAACAATGAGCAGTTCTTC. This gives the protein CASSSDARLAGANNEQFF.